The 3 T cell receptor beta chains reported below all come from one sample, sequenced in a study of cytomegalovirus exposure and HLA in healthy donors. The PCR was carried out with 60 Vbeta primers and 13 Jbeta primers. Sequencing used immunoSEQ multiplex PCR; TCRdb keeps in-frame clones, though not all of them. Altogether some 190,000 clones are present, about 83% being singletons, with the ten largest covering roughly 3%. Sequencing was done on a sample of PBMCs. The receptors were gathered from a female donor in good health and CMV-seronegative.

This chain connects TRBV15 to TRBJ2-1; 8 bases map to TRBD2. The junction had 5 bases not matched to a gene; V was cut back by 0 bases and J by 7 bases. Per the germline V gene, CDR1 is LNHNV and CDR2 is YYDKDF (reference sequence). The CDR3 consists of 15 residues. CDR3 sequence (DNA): TGTGCCACCAGCAGAGACTTAGCGGGGAAAAATGAGCAGTTCTTC. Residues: CATSRDLAGKNEQFF.

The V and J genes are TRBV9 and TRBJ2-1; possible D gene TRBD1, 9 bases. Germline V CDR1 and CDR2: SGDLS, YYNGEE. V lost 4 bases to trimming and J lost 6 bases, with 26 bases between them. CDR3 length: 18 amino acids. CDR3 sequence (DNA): TGTGCCAGCAGCTGGGACAGGGAGGGGACTAGAGGGATCAATGAGCAGTTCTTC. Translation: CASSWDREGTRGINEQFF. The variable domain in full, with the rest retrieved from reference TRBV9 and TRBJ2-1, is DSGVTQTPKHLITATGQRVTLRCSPRSGDLSVYWYQQSLDQGLQFLIQYYNGEERAKGNILERFSAQQFPDLHSELNLSSLELGDSALYFCASSWDREGTRGINEQFFGPGTRLTVL.

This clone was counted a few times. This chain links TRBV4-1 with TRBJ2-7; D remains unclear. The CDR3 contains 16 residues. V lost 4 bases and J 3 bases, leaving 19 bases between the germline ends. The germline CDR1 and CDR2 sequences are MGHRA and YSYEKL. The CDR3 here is CASSPSTVVVVYEQYF. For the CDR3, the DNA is TGCGCCAGCAGCCCATCGACTGTCGTAGTTGTCTACGAGCAGTACTTC.